The source of this T cell receptor beta chain is a study of STAT5B mutations in CD4+ large granular lymphocyte leukemia. Trimming shortened V by 5 bases and J by 8 bases, and 15 bases separated the two germline ends. The CDR3 loop spans 13 amino acids. Germline V gene sequence: CDR1 SGHAT, CDR2 FQNNGV. This table comes from immunoSEQ multiplex PCR, and its TCRdb copy is limited to in-frame clones, with some not included. This table holds approximately 20,000 clones, more than 65% found once. The rearrangement uses TRBV11-2 and TRBJ1-1; D not certain. The sequenced material came from CD4+ T cells from blood buffy coats. This receptor was taken from a human donor in good health. The CDR3 protein is CASSPSFGEEAFF. The CDR3 coding sequence is TGTGCCAGCAGCCCCTCTTTTGGAGAGGAAGCTTTCTTT. Using reference TRBV11-2 and TRBJ1-1 for the parts outside the CDR3, the full variable domain is EAGVAQSPRYKIIEKRQSVAFWCNPISGHATLYWYQQILGQGPKLLIQFQNNGVVDDSQLPKDRFSAERLKGVDSTLKIQPAKLEDSAVYLCASSPSFGEEAFFGQGTRLTVV.